This T cell receptor (beta chain) was captured by sequencing in a study of shared clonotypes between healthy human individuals. The CDR3 sequence is 11 residues long. V dropped 2 bases and J dropped 8 bases, with 7 bases sitting between them. The germline gives CDR1 SGDLS, CDR2 YYNGEE. Points on this clone: The sample carries other DNA sequences with the same CDR3.

Only CD45RO-negative cells positively selected for CCR7 counted as naive CD8 cells, so terminally differentiated effector memory CD45RA+ cells were excluded. Recent acute infections and vaccinations were absent in the healthy HIV-negative adult donors. Several immunoSEQ 96-well plates shared each subset's DNA, each plate a replicate. Method: immunoSEQ multiplex PCR; TCRdb's copy keeps in-frame clones and lacks some. The table has about 2.2 million clones, around 93% seen once. This rearrangement joins TRBV9 to TRBJ1-2, with D possibly being TRBD1 (5 bases). The source material was naive CD8+ T cells from PBMCs. This sequence originates from a man aged 18 to 35 in good health. Some clones in this sample may be carry-over from other donors' samples. The CDR3 DNA follows: TGTGCCAGCAGCGTTCCAGGGGGCTACACCTTC. It is translated as CASSVPGGYTF.